This TCR beta chain originates from a study of CD8+ T cells in alopecia areata. Once RNA had been extracted, it was reverse transcribed into cDNA to act as the sequencing template. The assay was immunoSEQ multiplex PCR, and TCRdb's table has in-frame clones only and misses some. The sample lists over 120,000 clones; around 50% were seen once. Per the germline V gene, CDR1 is SQVTM and CDR2 is ANQGSEA. V shed 5 bases, J shed 3 bases, and the junction held 10 bases outside the gene matches. The CDR3 is 14 residues long. The source material was CD4+ T cells sorted from blood, sampled at week 0. The rearrangement joins TRBV29-1 to TRBJ2-7, with 7 bases fitting TRBD1. The clonotype was recovered from a human donor with alopecia areata. The CDR3 DNA is TGCAGCGTTAGGGGGCCAGGGAGTGGCTACGAGCAGTACTTC. Its protein is CSVRGPGSGYEQYF.